The clone carrying this T cell receptor beta chain was detected once. TCRdb's table, derived via immunoSEQ multiplex PCR, lists solely in-frame clones and lacks some. The sample has some 150,000 clones; 86% are singletons. Time point specified: blood 4 weeks post-SBRT, at nephrectomy. The treatment is: 15 Gy SBRT to primary tumor, nephrectomy 4 weeks later. After SBRT, blood was collected at 2 and 4 weeks, plus baseline. The patient's renal cell carcinoma had clear cell pathology. The data belong to a study of radiation and T cells in renal cell carcinoma. CDR3 length: 14 residues. CDR1 is SNHLY and CDR2 is FYNNEI in the germline V gene. J was trimmed by 0 bases and V by 6 bases; bases with no gene match: 3.

The chain has TRBV2 and TRBJ2-3; TRBD1 matches 7 bases. This sample comprised blood, obtained from a patient whose treatment included radiotherapy and nephrectomy. The TCR was taken from a woman in her forties or fifties with renal cell carcinoma. The CDR3 reads CASRTTGSTDTQYF. CDR3 nucleotide sequence: TGTGCCAGCAGGACGACAGGGAGCACAGATACGCAGTATTTT.